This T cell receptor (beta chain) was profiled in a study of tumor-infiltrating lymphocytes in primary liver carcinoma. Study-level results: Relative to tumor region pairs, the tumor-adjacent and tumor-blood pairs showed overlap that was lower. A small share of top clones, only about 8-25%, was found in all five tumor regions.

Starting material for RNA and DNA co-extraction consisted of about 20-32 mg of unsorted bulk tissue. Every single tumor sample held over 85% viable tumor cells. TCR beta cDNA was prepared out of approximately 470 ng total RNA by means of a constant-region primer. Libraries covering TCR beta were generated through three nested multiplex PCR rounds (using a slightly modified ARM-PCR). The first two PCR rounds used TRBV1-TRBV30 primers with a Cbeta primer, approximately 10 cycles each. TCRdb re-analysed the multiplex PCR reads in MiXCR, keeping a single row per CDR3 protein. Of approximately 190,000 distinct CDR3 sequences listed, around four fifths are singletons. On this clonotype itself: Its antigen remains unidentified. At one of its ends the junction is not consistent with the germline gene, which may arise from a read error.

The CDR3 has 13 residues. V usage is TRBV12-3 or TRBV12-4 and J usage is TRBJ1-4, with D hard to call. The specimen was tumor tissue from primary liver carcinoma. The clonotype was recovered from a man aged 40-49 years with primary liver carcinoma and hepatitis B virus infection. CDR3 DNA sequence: TGTGCCAGCAGTCTATCGGGCCTAGAAAAACCGTTGTTT. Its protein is CASSLSGLEKPLF.